These 14 T cell receptor beta chains share one sample of origin, sequenced in a study of T-cell memory formation after mild COVID-19. TCRdb fed the 5' RACE reads into MiXCR, producing one record per CDR3 protein. The data contain about 400,000 distinct CDR3 sequences, over 15% of them singletons. Sequencing was performed on PBMCs or a T cell subset sorted from them (not recorded which). Every receptor here comes from a man younger than 35 who had mild COVID-19 (a few samples of this study predate the infection). Cell type and time point are not known.

In its sample, this clonotype was seen a few times. This rearrangement joins TRBV20-1 to TRBJ2-1, with 8 bases matching TRBD2. Trimming cost V 0 bases and J 7 bases; bases outside gene matches: 11. The CDR3 is made up of 16 amino acids. Looked up from germline, CDR1 is DFQATT and CDR2 is SNEGSKA (reference sequence). CDR3 sequence reads: CSARDPVGGARNEQFF. DNA of the CDR3: TGCAGTGCTAGAGATCCGGTCGGGGGGGCCCGAAATGAGCAGTTCTTC.

The CDR3 region is CASSTSGASYEQYF. The CDR3, as DNA: TGTGCCAGTAGTACTAGCGGGGCTTCCTACGAGCAGTACTTC. The chain couples TRBV19 to TRBJ2-7; 9 bases are a match to TRBD2. This CDR3 contains 14 residues. The trim removed 4 bases at V and 1 base at J, leaving 2 bases unmatched. Looked up from germline, CDR1 is LNHDA and CDR2 is SQIVND (reference sequence).

The rearrangement uses TRBV27 and TRBJ2-5; 10 bases are shared with TRBD1. The CDR3 is 14 residues long. The V gene end was trimmed by 4 bases and the J gene end by 4 bases; junction bases not matched to a gene: 3. Germline values: CDR1 MNHEY, CDR2 SMNVEV (reference sequence). The CDR3, as DNA: TGTGCCAGCAGTTGGACAGGGGGTCCAGAGACCCAGTACTTC. Its protein is CASSWTGGPETQYF.

The chain is built from TRBV15 and TRBJ2-7; the D is unclear. Trimming left V 4 bases short and J 0 bases short, with 7 bases between. CDR3 length equals 13 residues. The germline V gene has CDR1 LNHNV and CDR2 YYDKDF (reference sequence). DNA for the CDR3: TGTGCCACCAGCAAAGAGGTCTCCTACGAGCAGTACGTC. Translated, it gives CATSKEVSYEQYV.

In its sample, this clonotype was seen many times. The CDR3 protein is CASSMGTAGLPQHF. The CDR3 DNA follows: TGTGCCAGTAGTATGGGTACAGCTGGACTTCCCCAGCATTTT. The chain recombines TRBV19 with TRBJ1-5; no reliable D call. The ends were cut back, 3 bases at V and 10 bases at J, with 16 bases in the middle. CDR1 is LNHDA and CDR2 is SQIVND in the germline V gene (reference sequence). This CDR3 spans 14 amino acids.

The genes are TRBV10-2 and TRBJ2-3; TRBD2 aligns across 10 bases. Germline V CDR1 and CDR2: WSHSY, SAAADI. The CDR3 runs 16 residues. Trimming cost V 4 bases and J 2 bases; bases outside gene matches: 6. The DNA for the CDR3 is TGCGCCAGCAGTGGCCTAGCGGGGGCCCTCACAGATACGCAGTATTTT. Translating gives CASSGLAGALTDTQYF.

This sequence joins TRBV5-1 and TRBJ1-1; D not certain. The CDR3 length is 14 residues. Germline V gene sequence: CDR1 SGHRS, CDR2 YFSETQ. The CDR3 reads CDTTTGSGNTEAFF. CDR3 in DNA: TGCGACACAACGACTGGGAGCGGGAACACTGAAGCTTTCTTT.

This clonotype was seen ten or more times. The rearrangement joins TRBV10-3 to TRBJ2-7; 10 bases agree with TRBD1. This CDR3 is built from 14 residues. In germline, CDR1 is ENHRY, CDR2 SYGVKD. With V trimmed by 10 bases and J by 2 bases, 8 bases remained unmatched. The CDR3 here is CATGGQGRAYEQYF. The CDR3 DNA sequence: TGTGCCACCGGGGGACAGGGGAGGGCCTACGAGCAGTACTTC.

This clonotype was observed a few times. CDR3 residues: CASSYSGPSNEKLFF. The CDR3 DNA reads TGTGCCAGCAGTTACTCAGGACCGAGCAATGAAAAACTGTTTTTT. V is TRBV6-6 and J is TRBJ1-4; D remains unclear. The CDR3 loop spans 15 amino acids. The V gene lost 0 bases and the J gene lost 5 bases, with 10 bases spanning the gap. Germline CDR1 and CDR2: MNHNY and SVGAGI (reference sequence).

The chain uses TRBV6-2 or TRBV6-3 and TRBJ2-1; maybe TRBD2 (7 bases). V shed 7 bases and J shed 14 bases, with 18 bases lying between them. The CDR3 consists of 12 residues. Germline values: CDR1 MNHEY, CDR2 SVGEGT. CDR3 amino acids: CASTEGGGTEFF. The CDR3 DNA follows: TGTGCCAGCACCGAGGGGGGGGGTACGGAGTTCTTC.

This clonotype was recorded a few times. The chain employs TRBV6-5 and TRBJ2-3; no clear D gene. Germline V gene data show CDR1 as MNHEY and CDR2 as SVGAGI. This CDR3 contains 13 residues. V lost 6 bases, J lost 0 bases, and 7 bases lay in between. The CDR3: CASRYQSTDTQYF. CDR3 DNA: TGTGCCAGCAGGTACCAAAGCACAGATACGCAGTATTTT.

This clonotype was observed a handful of times. The DNA of the CDR3 is TGTGCCAGCAGTGGGGGAGTAGACACTGAAGCTTTCTTT. This sequence encodes CASSGGVDTEAFF. The V gene is TRBV12-3 or TRBV12-4, the J gene TRBJ1-1; tentatively, D is TRBD1 (5 bases). The CDR3 totals 13 residues. Trimming removed 5 bases from V and 3 bases from J, with 10 bases in between.

This clonotype has more than one count but fewer than ten. The genes are TRBV4-1 and TRBJ1-6; D is ambiguous. From germline, CDR1 is MGHRA and CDR2 YSYEKL. CDR3 length: 18 amino acids. With 0 bases removed from V and 0 bases from J, the gap between germline ends came to 12 bases. CDR3 amino acids: CASSQDLRESSYNSPLHF. CDR3 DNA sequence: TGCGCCAGCAGCCAAGATTTGCGGGAGAGCTCCTATAATTCACCCCTCCACTTT.

This clonotype was detected a few times. This chain connects TRBV7-9 to TRBJ2-3, with 10 bases that match TRBD2. The CDR3 totals 15 residues. Germline assignment: CDR1 SEHNR and CDR2 FQNEAQ (reference sequence). V trimming: 8 bases; J trimming: 2 bases; junction bases outside the gene matches: 7. CDR3 bases: TGTGCCAGCGGTAGCGGGGGGACCGTCACAGATACGCAGTATTTT. Translation gives CASGSGGTVTDTQYF.